The present T cell receptor beta chain was sequenced within a study of HIV-infected children after antiretroviral therapy interruption. Study details: Most children had recorded EBV and CMV exposure.

Treatment meaning: PENTA 11 planned treatment interruption arm or continuous ART arm. Memory CD8+ CD45RO+ CD45RA- T cells were FACS-sorted from thawed PBMCs. This clonotype has at least ten counts. A 3' RACE protocol on RNA, with unique molecular identifiers, produced the TCR library. A single record per CDR3 protein comes from TCRdb applying MiXCR to the 3' RACE reads. The sample carries about 15,000 distinct CDR3 sequences, 3% to 3.5% recorded once. V dropped 3 bases and J dropped 1; count of bases not matched to a gene: 8. This CDR3 comprises 16 residues. Germline V gives CDR1 PRHDT, CDR2 FYEKMQ (reference sequence).

This receptor was taken from a pool of human donors with HIV. The gene calls are TRBV13 and TRBJ1-1; TRBD1 matches at 7 bases. Sequenced material: CD45RO+ CD8+ T cells from PBMCs, pooled from several time points, taken from a donor given antiretroviral therapy, either interrupted or continuous. The subset: memory CD8+ CD45RO+ CD45RA- T cells. CDR3 sequence reads: CASSFTRGRQNTEAFF. The CDR3 bases are TGTGCCAGCAGCTTTACCAGGGGGAGGCAGAACACTGAAGCTTTCTTT.